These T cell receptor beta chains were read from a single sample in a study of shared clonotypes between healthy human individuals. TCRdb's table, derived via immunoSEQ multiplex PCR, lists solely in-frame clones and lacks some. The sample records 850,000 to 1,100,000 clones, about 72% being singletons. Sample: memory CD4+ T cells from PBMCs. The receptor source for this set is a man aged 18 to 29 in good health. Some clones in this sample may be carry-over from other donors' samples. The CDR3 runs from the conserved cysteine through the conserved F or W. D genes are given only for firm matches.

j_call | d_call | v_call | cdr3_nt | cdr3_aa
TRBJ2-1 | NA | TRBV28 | TGTGCCAGCAGTTTAAGGGCCGGGTACAATGAGCAGTTCTTC | CASSLRAGYNEQFF
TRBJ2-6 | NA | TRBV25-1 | TGTGCCAGCAGTGGGAGCCAGGGTATAGCCTCTGGGGCCAACGTCCTGACTTTC | CASSGSQGIASGANVLTF
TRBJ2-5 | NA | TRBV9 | TGTGCCAGCAGCGAGGGGCCCGCGGGCCAAGAGACCCAGTACTTC | CASSEGPAGQETQYF
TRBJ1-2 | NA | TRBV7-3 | TGTGCCAGCAGCATTTGGGGGAATGGCTACACCTTC | CASSIWGNGYTF
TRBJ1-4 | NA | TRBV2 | TGTGCCAGCAGTGATGGGGTCTTTGAAAAACTGTTTTTT | CASSDGVFEKLFF
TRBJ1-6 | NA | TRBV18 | TGTGCCAGCTCACCATCTTCAGGGGTTAATTCACCCCTCCACTTT | CASSPSSGVNSPLHF
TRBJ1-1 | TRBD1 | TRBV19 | TGTGCCAGTAGAGACAGGGGAAGAATGAACACTGAAGCTTTCTTT | CASRDRGRMNTEAFF
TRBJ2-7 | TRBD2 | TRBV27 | TGTGCCAGCAGTTTACGAAGGAGGGCGGGAGAGAAGTACGAGCAGTACTTC | CASSLRRRAGEKYEQYF
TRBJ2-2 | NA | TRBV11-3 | TGTGCCAGCAGTCAGACTAGGGCCGGGGAGCTGTTTTTT | CASSQTRAGELFF
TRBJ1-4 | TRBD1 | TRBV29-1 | TGCAGCGTTGCGCAGGGGGCCGGGGGTGGAAAACTGTTTTTT | CSVAQGAGGGKLFF
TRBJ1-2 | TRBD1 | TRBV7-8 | TGTGCCAGCAGCTTGACAGGGATCAACTATGGCTACACCTTC | CASSLTGINYGYTF
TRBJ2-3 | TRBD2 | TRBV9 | TGTGCCAGCAGCGTAGTTCCAGCGGGAGGTACAGATACGCAGTATTTT | CASSVVPAGGTDTQYF
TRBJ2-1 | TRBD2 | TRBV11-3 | TGTGCCAGCACCTGCCGGGAGGGCCTGTGTGAGCAGTTCTTC | CASTCREGLCEQFF
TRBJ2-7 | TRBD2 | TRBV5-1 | TGCGCCAGCAGCTCCCGGGAGGCCTACGAGCAGTACTTC | CASSSREAYEQYF
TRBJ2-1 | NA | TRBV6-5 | TGTGCCAGCAGTGCCGGCAGAAATGAGCAGTTCTTC | CASSAGRNEQFF